The source of this T cell receptor beta chain is a study of blood T cell repertoires in COVID-19. In germline, CDR1 is SGHRS, CDR2 YFSETQ. V was pared by 5 bases and J by 1 base, with 10 bases between. The CDR3 is 15 amino acids. Per the original methods: Amplified reference gene primers provided the basis for estimating nucleated cell counts. Here immunoSEQ multiplex PCR was the method, and the copy in TCRdb shows in-frame clones only, minus some. Clone size and V and J calls were adopted from that table, with D and trimming inferred from the DNA. The sample has roughly 52,000 clones, 82% seen once. The sample was peripheral blood. The chain joins TRBV5-1 to TRBJ1-6, with D tentatively TRBD1 (5 bases). The clonotype originates from a man aged 80 or over with COVID-19, enrolled during active disease. CDR3: CASSSGGSYNSPLHF. CDR3 DNA: TGCGCCAGCAGTTCTGGGGGGTCCTATAATTCACCCCTCCACTTT.